This T cell receptor (beta chain) comes out of a study of memory CD4+ T cells and cytomegalovirus serostatus. With regard to this clone: Its antigen is as yet unknown.

The sort gate was single viable CD3+CD4+CD8-CD45RO+ cells for memory CD4+ T cells. Study outcomes and limitations: Of about 150 reported CMV TCRbeta sequences, roughly 67 were found in memory CD4+ repertoires.

Clones were sequenced by immunoSEQ multiplex PCR, and TCRdb holds only the in-frame ones, with some missing. The data contain 50,000 to 75,000 clones, 80% to 85% of them singletons. The CDR3 sequence is 13 residues long. Germline values: CDR1 MDHEN, CDR2 SYDVKM. V was cut by 8 bases and J by 2 bases, with 13 bases left in between. Material: memory CD4+ T cells from blood. This receptor was obtained from an adult in good health and CMV-seronegative. The rearrangement uses TRBV28 and TRBJ2-7; D not certain. For the CDR3, the DNA is TGTGCCAGCTCCACGAGGTCGACCTACGAGCAGTACTTC. It encodes CASSTRSTYEQYF.